This T cell receptor (beta chain) was captured in a study of human T cells and chemical hapten exposure (dated by TCRdb to the early 2020s). Regarding the study in general: For sensitization, 2% DPC in acetone was applied to a roughly 2 cm by roughly 2 cm area of upper inner arm skin. Blood samples were taken from patients before sensitization (week 0) and at 2, 6 and about 24 weeks after DPC sensitization. This study followed changes in the peripheral blood TCR repertoire in vivo during primary and secondary sensitization of alopecia patients to the hapten diphenylcyclopropenone (DPC). Libraries were pooled for sequencing, and variation in per-sample TCR yields was attributed mainly to small differences in library volumes within the pool. Most of the patients in the cohort were female, and the cohort covered alopecia areata with under or over 50% scalp involvement, alopecia totalis and alopecia universalis. For TCR sequencing, blood came from 25 to 35 alopecia patients at anywhere from one to four time points (pre-sensitization, 2, 6 and 24 weeks). Weekly therapeutic DPC doses were additionally applied to the scalp of patients throughout the roughly 23-week study period. Patch testing was performed on the upper back with Finn chambers containing 0.01% DPC, and the patch tests were scored after 6 days according to International Contact Dermatitis Research Group standards. What the work shows at the level of the full study, not this receptor alone: Repeated subsampling changed both the strength of the expansion versus patch-test correlation and the threshold at which that correlation became significant. Because every patient had alopecia, a presumed autoimmune disease, the patients' immune response might differ from that of healthy individuals. A positive correlation was found between the number of PT1 expanded TCRs and patch test score, with significance reached at thresholds 8, 16 and 32 but not 4. Compared with pre-sensitization or healthy control sets, expanded TCRs formed significantly more large CDR3 similarity clusters, which is consistent with antigen-driven responses. The number of TCRs above 1 in 1000 frequency did not change with DPC sensitization; there was no evidence of global repertoire structure alterations.

About this clonotype: It has no known antigen specificity. Base quality data are lacking; no much larger clone is found one base away.

The sample's time point, from its label and the paper: pre-sensitization, week 0. What this sample's treatment or condition label stands for: therapeutic diphenylcyclopropenone sensitization with weekly scalp DPC. Blood at each patch-test visit was drawn before the patch test was applied. Eligible patients were aged 18 to 70, diagnosed with alopecia, deemed suitable for DPC therapy, and excluded if pregnant. Total RNA was extracted from unfractionated whole blood that had been collected in Tempus Blood RNA tubes. Clipping removes 4 bases from V and 4 bases from J, with 8 as the unmatched junction base count. Sequences LGHNA (CDR1) and YSLEER (CDR2) are obtained from the germline V gene. From the cysteine up to the phenylalanine, the CDR3 has a length of 15 residues. The kept DNA is CDR3 alone, 45 bases in frame from the first base. The library was made by RACE. Sequencer: NextSeq 500. During library preparation, unique molecular identifiers were attached to individual cDNA molecules so that TCRs could be counted in a quantitative, reproducible way. From each blood RNA sample, both TCR alpha and TCR beta chains were sequenced. Processing in the source paper ran as follows. The median number of TCRs per sample was over 95,000, ranging from 23,224 to 690,600. V, J and CDR3 annotation of the TCR reads was carried out using the Decombinator software suite. For the PS versus PT1 abundance plots, all samples were subsampled to the same number of TCRs (28,000). TCRs were defined as expanded if absent before sensitization and observed at least eight times at the 2-week time point. TCRdb reworked the public reads: Q25 trimming with fastp, MiXCR clone assembly, productive beta chains retained. Each record represents a unique CDR3 protein, reported with the most common genes and DNA among its rows. The V and J calls shown here were made by TCRdb, not taken from the authors' results. For this sample there are 250,000 to 300,000 distinct CDR3 sequences; about 7.7% appear just once. The top ten hold roughly 1.2% of the sample.

Sequencing used whole blood, obtained in connection with sensitization to the hapten diphenylcyclopropenone (DPC). The TCR comes from a man aged 18 to 35 with alopecia areata. Some clones in this sample may be carry-over from other donors' samples. In this chain, TRBV4-3 is recombined with TRBJ2-3, with 7 junctional bases fitting TRBD2. The CDR3 sequence is CASSPLREGPDTQYF. The sequenced DNA: TGCGCCAGCAGCCCACTAAGGGAGGGTCCAGATACGCAGTATTTT.